Presented here are 18 T cell receptor beta chains from one specimen sequenced in a study of blood T cell repertoires in COVID-19. Measured with immunoSEQ multiplex PCR; TCRdb has only the in-frame clones, and not every one. In the table there are around 450,000 clones, about 90% of which are singletons. The sample was PBMCs or T cells enriched from blood (not recorded which). Receptor source: a woman between 18 and 30 years old with acute COVID-19.

The J gene is TRBJ1-3, the V gene TRBV19; D gene uncertain. Deletions cut 4 bases from V and 0 bases from J, with 13 bases between. Germline values: CDR1 LNHDA, CDR2 SQIVND (reference sequence). This CDR3 region has 16 residues. CDR3 loop: CASSTPRRGSGNTIYF. The CDR3 region has the DNA TGTGCCAGTAGTACACCTCGACGGGGCTCTGGAAACACCATATATTTT.

The DNA for the CDR3 is TGTGCCAGCAGTCGGACAGACTATGGCTACACCTTC. It translates to CASSRTDYGYTF. The chain joins TRBV5-8 to TRBJ1-2, with D possibly matching TRBD1 (6 bases). V dropped 5 bases and J dropped 3 bases, with 8 bases sitting between them. The CDR3 spans 12 residues. The V gene's germline CDR1 is SGHTS and CDR2 YDEGEE.

The rearrangement uses TRBV6-5 and TRBJ2-1, with 10 bases fitting TRBD2. This CDR3 spans 15 amino acids. In germline, CDR1 is MNHEY, CDR2 SVGAGI. V dropped 8 bases and J dropped 6; count of bases not matched to a gene: 10. In DNA, the CDR3 is TGTGCCAGCCGCCTCGTAGCGGGAGGACCCAATGAGCAGTTCTTC. Translated, it gives CASRLVAGGPNEQFF.

The V and J genes are TRBV28 and TRBJ2-7; TRBD1 matches at 7 bases. Germline V gene lookup returns CDR1 MDHEN and CDR2 SYDVKM. The CDR3 has 13 residues. V lost 6 bases and J lost 2; bases outside the gene matches: 4. In DNA, the CDR3 is TGTGCCAGCAGACGAGGACAGGCCTACGAGCAGTACTTC. Protein product: CASRRGQAYEQYF.

This clone was seen more than once but under ten times. The gene calls are TRBV29-1 and TRBJ1-1; no reliable D call. CDR1 is SQVTM, CDR2 ANQGSEA, per germline. The CDR3 has 14 amino acids. The germline V and J ends were trimmed by 1 base and 0 bases, with 9 bases remaining between them. CDR3 sequence reads: CSVEGVQMNTEAFF. DNA for the CDR3: TGCAGCGTTGAAGGAGTACAGATGAACACTGAAGCTTTCTTT.

This clone occurred once. The J gene is TRBJ1-2, the V gene TRBV7-2; 8 bases align to TRBD1. The V segment lost 9 bases and the J segment 7 bases; nucleotides outside the gene matches: 7. The length of the CDR3 is 12 residues. Germline CDR1 and CDR2: SGHTA and FQGNSA. CDR3 sequence reads: CARDRGFGGYTF. In nucleotides, the CDR3 is TGTGCCAGAGACAGGGGCTTCGGTGGCTACACCTTC.

This clone was counted a single time. The CDR3 DNA sequence: TGTGCCAGCAGAACGGGACCGGGACAGTCAGTCTATGGCTACACCTTC. As protein: CASRTGPGQSVYGYTF. The V call is TRBV3-1 (or the pseudogene TRBV3-2), the J call TRBJ1-2; 7 nucleotides agree with TRBD1. The V and J ends lost 6 bases and 4 bases, in that order; junction bases with no gene match: 14. Looked up from germline, CDR1 is LGHDT and CDR2 is YNNKEL (reference sequence). This CDR3 is built from 16 residues.

V and J are TRBV15 and TRBJ1-3, with 8 nucleotides matching TRBD1. The V gene's germline CDR1 is LNHNV and CDR2 YYDKDF (reference sequence). The CDR3 sequence is 17 residues long. V was clipped by 6 bases and J by 0 bases; unmatched bases: 10. The CDR3 spells CATRPGGPLNSGNTIYF. CDR3 in DNA: TGTGCCACCAGGCCAGGGGGCCCGTTAAACTCTGGAAACACCATATATTTT.

The chain recombines TRBV30 with TRBJ1-5; 7 bases are a match to TRBD1. V was clipped by 0 bases and J by 6 bases; unmatched bases: 8. Germline V lookup: CDR1 GTSNPN, CDR2 SVGIG (reference sequence). The CDR3 runs 15 residues. The CDR3: CAWSVPDRAGQPQHF. DNA for the CDR3: TGTGCCTGGAGTGTACCTGACAGGGCCGGTCAGCCCCAGCATTTT. Full variable domain (missing parts from reference TRBV30 and TRBJ1-5): SQTIHQWPATLVQPVGSPLSLECTVEGTSNPNLYWYRQAAGRGLQLLFYSVGIGQISSEVPQNLSASRPQDRQFILSSKKLLLSDSGFYLCAWSVPDRAGQPQHFGDGTRLSIL.

V gene TRBV9 combines with J gene TRBJ1-2; tentative D call: TRBD1 (6 bases). V was clipped by 2 bases and J by 4 bases, with 9 bases between them. This CDR3 has 13 amino acids. Germline loops: CDR1 SGDLS, CDR2 YYNGEE. CDR3 protein: CASSVDSFYGYTF. The CDR3 DNA follows: TGTGCCAGCAGCGTGGACAGCTTCTATGGCTACACCTTC.

The chain couples TRBV19 to TRBJ2-5; D uncertain. Trimming stripped 3 bases from V and 3 bases from J, with 11 bases between. This CDR3 comprises 14 residues. Germline values: CDR1 LNHDA, CDR2 SQIVND (reference sequence). The CDR3 DNA reads as TGTGCCAGTAGTATTCGGCGGCCCAAAGAGACCCAGTACTTC. It is translated as CASSIRRPKETQYF.

Here the CDR3 DNA reads TGCAGCGTCACGGGACTAGCGGGAGGCTCGGGGGAGCAGTACTTC. Amino acid sequence: CSVTGLAGGSGEQYF. The J gene is TRBJ2-7, the V gene TRBV29-1; TRBD2 matches at 15 bases. V dropped 6 bases and J dropped 7; count of bases not matched to a gene: 10. The CDR3 length is 15 residues. The germline V gene has CDR1 SQVTM and CDR2 ANQGSEA.

V is TRBV5-8 and J is TRBJ1-5; 8 nucleotides align to TRBD1. J lost 4 bases, V lost 4 bases, and 10 bases had no gene match. The CDR3 loop spans 16 amino acids. Germline CDR1 reads SGHTS; CDR2 reads YDEGEE. CDR3 sequence (DNA): TGTGCCAGCAGCCCAGGACAGGGAAGAATGAATCAGCCCCAGCATTTT. This sequence encodes CASSPGQGRMNQPQHF.

This clone occurred a few times. The V and J genes are TRBV15 and TRBJ2-1, with TRBD2 as a possible D gene (5 bases). V was clipped by 0 bases and J by 0 bases, with 12 bases between them. Looked up from germline, CDR1 is LNHNV and CDR2 is YYDKDF (reference sequence). This CDR3 contains 17 residues. The CDR3, as DNA: TGTGCCACCAGCAGAGATTGGCAGCGGAGCTCCTACAATGAGCAGTTCTTC. Protein product: CATSRDWQRSSYNEQFF.

The genes are TRBV2 and TRBJ1-5, with D possibly TRBD1 on 5 matching bases. Germline-derived CDR1 and CDR2 are SNHLY and FYNNEI. The germline V and J ends were trimmed by 4 bases and 5 bases, with 12 bases remaining between them. The CDR3 totals 14 residues. The CDR3: CASSVWAGHQPQHF. CDR3 in DNA: TGTGCCAGCAGTGTTTGGGCAGGGCATCAGCCCCAGCATTTT.

The gene calls are TRBV5-6 and TRBJ2-5, with D possibly being TRBD1 (6 bases). Germline CDR1 SGHDT, CDR2 YYEEEE. V gave up 4 bases and J gave up 4 bases, with 14 bases separating them. The CDR3 extends over 14 amino acids. CDR3 protein: CASSVPRDIETQYF. The CDR3 DNA reads as TGTGCCAGCAGCGTACCTCGGGACATAGAGACCCAGTACTTC.

V usage is TRBV11-3 and J usage is TRBJ2-1; the D gene is possibly TRBD2 (6 bases). Germline-derived CDR1 and CDR2 are SGHNT and YENEEA. Trimming stripped 1 base from V and 6 bases from J, with 13 bases between. The CDR3 loop spans 15 amino acids. The CDR3 sequence is CASSLGLGTRNEQFF. The CDR3 region has the DNA TGTGCCAGCAGCTTAGGGTTAGGGACTCGCAATGAGCAGTTCTTC. Filled out from reference TRBV11-3 and TRBJ2-1, the complete variable domain reads EAGVVQSPRYKIIEKKQPVAFWCNPISGHNTLYWYLQNLGQGPELLIRYENEEAVDDSQLPKDRFSAERLKGVDSTLKIQPAELGDSAVYLCASSLGLGTRNEQFFGPGTRLTVL.

V and J are TRBV6-5 and TRBJ1-2, with 10 bases fitting TRBD1. This CDR3 comprises 13 residues. V trimming: 6 bases; J trimming: 6 bases; junction bases outside the gene matches: 4. The germline V gene has CDR1 MNHEY and CDR2 SVGAGI. The chain's CDR3 is CASSATGGDGYTF. The CDR3 DNA reads as TGTGCCAGCAGCGCGACAGGGGGCGATGGCTACACCTTC.